This paragraph reports one TCR beta chain. The data were taken from a study of blood T cell repertoires in COVID-19. Study-level background: The cDNA or gDNA used as material had been derived from T cells, B-cell-depleted T cells, or PBMCs.

CDR1 SQVTM and CDR2 ANQGSEA come from the germline V gene. V lost 6 bases, J lost 5 bases, and 9 bases stayed unmatched. This CDR3 contains 14 residues. Participants had their cohort set by participant-reported clinical history. The data were produced by immunoSEQ multiplex PCR, yet TCRdb's version contains in-frame clones alone and is incomplete. Among about 300,000 clones listed, under 90% were seen once. The rearrangement uses TRBV29-1 and TRBJ2-7, with 11 nucleotides matching TRBD2. The receptor comes from a man aged 25-45 years who had recovered from COVID-19. Sequencing was performed on PBMCs or T cells enriched from blood (not recorded which). The CDR3 region has the DNA TGCAGCGTGGTTTTAGCGGGGGGGCTCCACGAGCAGTACTTC. The encoded protein is CSVVLAGGLHEQYF.